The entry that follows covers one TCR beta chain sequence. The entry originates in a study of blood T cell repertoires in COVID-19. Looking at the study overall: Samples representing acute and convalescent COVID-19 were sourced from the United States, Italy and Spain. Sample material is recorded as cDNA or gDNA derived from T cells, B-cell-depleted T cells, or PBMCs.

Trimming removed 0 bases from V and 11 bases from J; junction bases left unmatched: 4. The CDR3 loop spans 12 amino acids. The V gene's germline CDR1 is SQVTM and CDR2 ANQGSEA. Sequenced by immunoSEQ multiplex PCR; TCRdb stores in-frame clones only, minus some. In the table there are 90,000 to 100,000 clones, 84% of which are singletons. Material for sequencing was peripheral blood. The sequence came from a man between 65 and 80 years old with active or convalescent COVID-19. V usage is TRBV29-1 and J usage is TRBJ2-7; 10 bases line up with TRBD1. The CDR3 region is CSVEELTGGKYF. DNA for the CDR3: TGCAGCGTTGAAGAGCTGACAGGGGGCAAGTACTTC.